This T cell receptor (beta chain) was sequenced during a study of CD8 T cells in ankylosing spondylitis. Points from the study as a whole: Characteristic of ankylosing spondylitis blood, it appeared, was a TCR beta motif comprising several highly homologous variants.

The table lists this clonotype with many counts. Its antigen is undetermined. Using quantitative 5'-RACE with molecular barcodes, the authors made TCR beta libraries. One entry per CDR3 protein results from TCRdb running MiXCR on the 5' RACE reads. This table has hundreds of thousands of distinct CDR3 sequences, approximately 17% appearing once. The germline V gene has CDR1 MNHNS and CDR2 SASEGT. V lost 6 bases, J lost 1 base, and 15 bases lay in between. CDR3 length equals 15 residues. Source material: blood, either unsorted or a sorted T cell fraction (not recorded which). The V and J genes are TRBV6-1 and TRBJ1-1; D gene uncertain. The clonotype was recovered from a male donor with ankylosing spondylitis. The CDR3 nucleotides are TGTGCCAGCAGGACTAACAGCAATCCGAACACTGAAGCTTTCTTT. Translation gives CASRTNSNPNTEAFF.